The 32 T cell receptor beta chains below all came from one sample that was sequenced in a study of blood T cell repertoires in COVID-19. Data came from immunoSEQ multiplex PCR; TCRdb stores just in-frame clones and leaves some out. The data hold about 59,000 clones, with about nine tenths observed a single time. Material: peripheral blood. Receptor source: a human donor in a cohort sampled during active COVID-19.

The sample holds one count of this clone. V usage is TRBV5-1 and J usage is TRBJ2-6; TRBD1 matches 8 bases. In germline, CDR1 is SGHRS, CDR2 YFSETQ. The CDR3 extends over 16 amino acids. V was pared by 1 base and J by 2 bases, with 2 bases of the junction left unmatched. The CDR3 DNA follows: TGCGCCAGCAGCTTGCAGGGGGCGGCTGGGGCCAACGTCCTGACTTTC. It encodes CASSLQGAAGANVLTF.

V is TRBV5-1 and J is TRBJ2-1, with 7 bases lining up with TRBD1. Germline lookup yields CDR1 SGHRS and CDR2 YFSETQ. Trimming cost V 5 bases and J 1 base; bases outside gene matches: 0. The CDR3 contains 13 residues. CDR3 DNA: TGCGCCAGCAGACAGGGGTCCTACAATGAGCAGTTCTTC. Translation gives CASRQGSYNEQFF.

This chain links TRBV5-5 with TRBJ1-5; D remains ambiguous. Germline loops: CDR1 SGHKS, CDR2 YYEKEE (reference sequence). The ends were cut back, 1 base at V and 3 bases at J, with 5 bases in the middle. The CDR3 runs to 13 residues. CDR3 nucleotide sequence: TGTGCCAGCAGCTTGCGGTCCAATCAGCCCCAGCATTTT. Residues: CASSLRSNQPQHF.

V and J are TRBV5-4 and TRBJ2-2, with TRBD1 as a possible D gene (6 bases). The CDR3 sequence is 14 residues long. CDR1 is SGHNT, CDR2 YYREEE, per germline (reference sequence). With 4 bases removed from V and 3 bases from J, the gap between germline ends came to 10 bases. The DNA for the CDR3 is TGTGCCAGCAGCGCTAAGGGGGACACCGGGGAGCTGTTTTTT. Amino acid sequence: CASSAKGDTGELFF.

The chain is built from TRBV5-1 and TRBJ2-1; 9 bases map to TRBD2. CDR3 length: 16 amino acids. From germline, CDR1 is SGHRS and CDR2 YFSETQ. V lost 4 bases to trimming and J lost 7 bases; unmatched junction nucleotides: 12. CDR3 sequence: CASSPFAGGPTNEQFF. CDR3 sequence (DNA): TGCGCCAGCAGCCCCTTCGCGGGGGGGCCAACTAATGAGCAGTTCTTC.

This clone has only one observation. Additional DNA sequences in this sample encode the identical CDR3. The CDR3 sequence is CASSLGQGGETQYF. CDR3 DNA: TGTGCCAGCAGTTTGGGACAGGGAGGAGAGACCCAGTACTTC. This chain connects TRBV28 to TRBJ2-5; 9 positions agree with TRBD1. The CDR3 is made up of 14 amino acids. The junction had 3 bases not matched to a gene; V was cut back by 3 bases and J by 4 bases. Germline lookup yields CDR1 MDHEN and CDR2 SYDVKM.

This chain joins TRBV13 and TRBJ1-2; D possibly corresponds to TRBD1 (5 bases). The germline V and J ends were trimmed by 7 bases and 3 bases, with 12 bases remaining between them. Looked up from germline, CDR1 is PRHDT and CDR2 is FYEKMQ (reference sequence). The CDR3 is 13 amino acids. The CDR3 nucleotides are TGTGCCAGCACCAGGTCGGGGGACTATGGCTACACCTTC. Amino acid sequence: CASTRSGDYGYTF. Looking up the rest from reference TRBV13 and TRBJ1-2 gives the full variable domain: AAGVIQSPRHLIKEKRETATLKCYPIPRHDTVYWYQQGPGQDPQFLISFYEKMQSDKGSIPDRFSAQQFSDYHSELNMSSLELGDSALYFCASTRSGDYGYTFGSGTRLTVV.

V gene TRBV3-1 (or the pseudogene TRBV3-2) combines with J gene TRBJ1-2; TRBD1 matches at 7 bases. The CDR3 length is 16 residues. Germline-derived CDR1 and CDR2 are LGHDT and YNNKEL (reference sequence). V gave up 0 bases and J gave up 4 bases; unmatched junction bases: 8. This CDR3 is CASSQDEQGRIYGYTF. The CDR3 DNA reads TGTGCCAGCAGCCAAGATGAACAGGGGCGGATCTATGGCTACACCTTC.

This chain connects TRBV28 to TRBJ1-3; maybe TRBD1 (6 bases). From germline, CDR1 is MDHEN and CDR2 SYDVKM. CDR3 length: 15 amino acids. V was shortened by 2 bases and J by 0 bases, with 8 bases between the two germline ends. The DNA for the CDR3 is TGTGCCAGCAGTTTAACAGGGATCTCTGGAAACACCATATATTTT. Translated: CASSLTGISGNTIYF.

The genes are TRBV5-4 and TRBJ1-2, with 8 nucleotides matching TRBD1. CDR1 SGHNT and CDR2 YYREEE come from the germline V gene (reference sequence). The CDR3 runs 17 residues. V trimming: 0 bases; J trimming: 6 bases; junction bases outside the gene matches: 13. The CDR3 DNA reads TGTGCCAGCAGCTTGGCACCCGGACAGGGCTTCGGGGATGGCTACACCTTC. Residues: CASSLAPGQGFGDGYTF.

The rearrangement links TRBV4-2 to TRBJ2-3; tentatively, D is TRBD2 (5 bases). The germline V and J ends were trimmed by 3 bases and 1 base, with 8 bases remaining between them. The CDR3 totals 14 residues. CDR1 and CDR2 from the germline V gene are LGHNA and YNFKEQ. The CDR3 DNA follows: TGTGCCAGCAGCCAGAGCGGACGCACAGATACGCAGTATTTT. Protein: CASSQSGRTDTQYF.

This chain uses TRBV5-1 with TRBJ2-6; 7 nucleotides line up with TRBD1. CDR1 is SGHRS and CDR2 is YFSETQ in the germline V gene. With V trimmed by 4 bases and J by 2 bases, 6 bases remained unmatched. The CDR3 has 16 residues. CDR3 protein: CASSEGALTGANVLTF. The CDR3 region has the DNA TGCGCCAGCAGCGAGGGGGCGCTAACTGGGGCCAACGTCCTGACTTTC. The whole variable domain, filled in from reference TRBV5-1 and TRBJ2-6, reads KAGVTQTPRYLIKTRGQQVTLSCSPISGHRSVSWYQQTPGQGLQFLFEYFSETQRNKGNFPGRFSGRQFSNSRSEMNVSTLELGDSALYLCASSEGALTGANVLTFGAGSRLTVL.

The gene calls are TRBV7-2 and TRBJ1-3; 7 nucleotides match TRBD1. The CDR3 has 14 residues. Trimming took 2 bases from V and 4 from J; bases not matched to a gene: 2. Germline V gives CDR1 SGHTA, CDR2 FQGNSA. The CDR3: CASSLRGQGNTIYF. The CDR3 DNA sequence: TGTGCCAGCAGCTTAAGGGGGCAGGGAAACACCATATATTTT.

This rearrangement joins TRBV3-1 (or the pseudogene TRBV3-2) to TRBJ2-7, with 9 bases lining up with TRBD2. CDR1 is LGHDT, CDR2 YNNKEL, per germline (reference sequence). The V gene end was trimmed by 0 bases and the J gene end by 5 bases; junction bases not matched to a gene: 5. CDR3 size: 15 residues. CDR3 in DNA: TGTGCCAGCAGCCAAGACACGCGGGGGGGCAACGAGCAGTACTTC. This codes for CASSQDTRGGNEQYF.

The gene calls are TRBV5-1 and TRBJ1-4; 7 nucleotides match TRBD1. The CDR3 spans 15 residues. Germline assignment: CDR1 SGHRS and CDR2 YFSETQ. V was pared by 4 bases and J by 4 bases, with 7 bases of the junction left unmatched. The chain's CDR3 is CASSPQQGFNEKLFF. CDR3 in DNA: TGCGCCAGCAGCCCGCAACAGGGGTTTAATGAAAAACTGTTTTTT.

This chain links TRBV4-1 with TRBJ1-1, with D perhaps matching TRBD1 (5 bases). CDR1 is MGHRA, CDR2 YSYEKL, per germline. This CDR3 is built from 14 residues. V lost 1 base and J lost 0, with 6 bases in between. The CDR3 DNA reads as TGCGCCAGCAGCCAAGGGGACTTGAACACTGAAGCTTTCTTT. Translating gives CASSQGDLNTEAFF.

The chain carries TRBV2 and TRBJ2-7; the D gene is possibly TRBD2 (5 bases). Germline assignment: CDR1 SNHLY and CDR2 FYNNEI. The CDR3 is 13 amino acids. V was shortened by 4 bases and J by 3 bases, with 10 bases between the two germline ends. The CDR3 DNA reads as TGTGCCAGCAGTGGCCCCGGGATCTACGAGCAGTACTTC. Its protein product is CASSGPGIYEQYF. Filled out from reference TRBV2 and TRBJ2-7, the complete variable domain reads EPEVTQTPSHQVTQMGQEVILRCVPISNHLYFYWYRQILGQKVEFLVSFYNNEISEKSEIFDDQFSVERPDGSNFTLKIRSTKLEDSAMYFCASSGPGIYEQYFGPGTRLTVT.

This sequence joins TRBV27 and TRBJ2-5; tentative D call: TRBD1 (6 bases). There are 13 residues in the CDR3. V lost 6 bases and J 5 bases, leaving 13 bases between the germline ends. The germline V gene has CDR1 MNHEY and CDR2 SMNVEV (reference sequence). For the CDR3, the DNA is TGTGCCAGCAGAGGTCAGGGGTGGGAGACCCAGTACTTC. It encodes CASRGQGWETQYF.

V gene TRBV5-1 combines with J gene TRBJ1-2; 8 bases are a match to TRBD1. This CDR3 contains 15 residues. Per germline, CDR1 SGHRS and CDR2 YFSETQ. V shed 0 bases, J shed 4 bases, and the junction held 5 bases outside the gene matches. The DNA of the CDR3 is TGCGCCAGCAGCTTGGCTGGGGACAGGAGCTATGGCTACACCTTC. Its translation: CASSLAGDRSYGYTF.

This rearrangement joins TRBV4-1 to TRBJ2-5; 8 bases are shared with TRBD2. This CDR3 is 16 amino acids long. Trimming at V came to 3 bases and at J to 4 bases, leaving 10 bases not matched to a gene. The germline V gene encodes CDR1 MGHRA and CDR2 YSYEKL. The CDR3 sequence is CASSQETRGGLETQYF. CDR3 coding DNA: TGCGCCAGCAGCCAGGAGACTCGGGGGGGCCTAGAGACCCAGTACTTC.

This rearrangement joins TRBV9 to TRBJ2-6; the D gene is possibly TRBD2 (5 bases). V lost 6 bases and J 2 bases, leaving 9 bases between the germline ends. The germline CDR1 and CDR2 sequences are SGDLS and YYNGEE. The CDR3 consists of 14 residues. The CDR3 loop reads CASNSGTGANVLTF. CDR3 DNA sequence: TGTGCCAGCAATTCGGGGACTGGGGCCAACGTCCTGACTTTC.

This chain connects TRBV28 to TRBJ2-7, with 8 bases aligning to TRBD1. The V and J ends lost 5 bases and 0 bases, in that order; junction bases with no gene match: 6. This CDR3 comprises 15 residues. Germline V CDR1 and CDR2: MDHEN, SYDVKM. CDR3 sequence reads: CASSQGAVSSYEQYF. CDR3 sequence (DNA): TGTGCCAGCAGTCAGGGGGCCGTGAGCTCCTACGAGCAGTACTTC.

V and J are TRBV3-1 (or the pseudogene TRBV3-2) and TRBJ1-2; a possible D gene is TRBD1 (6 bases). The V end lost 6 bases, the J end lost 14 bases, and 19 bases lay between the germline ends. Per the germline V gene, CDR1 is LGHDT and CDR2 is YNNKEL (reference sequence). This CDR3 is 12 amino acids long. In DNA, the CDR3 is TGTGCCAGCAGTCCTTACGACAGGCCCTTAACCTTC. It codes for CASSPYDRPLTF.

This clone was observed a handful of times. The chain recombines TRBV27 with TRBJ2-7; the D gene is possibly TRBD2 (5 bases). The CDR3 has 14 amino acids. CDR1 is MNHEY, CDR2 SMNVEV, per germline (reference sequence). The V and J ends lost 2 bases and 0 bases respectively, with 8 bases between them. CDR3 sequence: CASSLNGDSYEQYF. CDR3 nucleotides: TGTGCCAGCAGTTTAAACGGGGACTCCTACGAGCAGTACTTC.

This chain connects TRBV5-4 to TRBJ2-7, with D tentatively TRBD1 (5 bases). Germline V gives CDR1 SGHNT, CDR2 YYREEE (reference sequence). CDR3 length: 14 amino acids. With 4 bases removed from V and 0 bases from J, the gap between germline ends came to 11 bases. The CDR3 loop is CASSPRADSYEQYF. The DNA of the CDR3 is TGTGCCAGCAGCCCCAGGGCAGACTCCTACGAGCAGTACTTC.

The chain joins TRBV5-1 to TRBJ2-3, with D tentatively TRBD2 (6 bases). V was cut by 4 bases and J by 1 base, with 19 bases left in between. The CDR3 runs 17 residues. Germline values: CDR1 SGHRS, CDR2 YFSETQ. The CDR3 DNA sequence: TGCGCCAGCAGCAGCATCCGGGCCGGGGAGGGCACAGATACGCAGTATTTT. It is translated as CASSSIRAGEGTDTQYF.

This clone was seen once. The chain couples TRBV9 to TRBJ2-5; 7 nucleotides line up with TRBD2. The CDR3 consists of 22 residues. CDR1 is SGDLS and CDR2 is YYNGEE in the germline V gene. V shed 0 bases, J shed 2 bases, and the junction held 25 bases outside the gene matches. The CDR3 is CASSVDGRTHSSGLVKQETQYF. The DNA for the CDR3 is TGTGCCAGCAGCGTAGATGGGAGGACGCACTCGTCCGGACTAGTGAAACAAGAGACCCAGTACTTC.

This clone has just one count. The J gene is TRBJ2-7, the V gene TRBV5-4, with 10 bases lining up with TRBD1. Trimming removed 4 bases from V and 6 bases from J; junction bases left unmatched: 7. The germline gives CDR1 SGHNT, CDR2 YYREEE (reference sequence). The CDR3 runs 14 residues. CDR3 sequence reads: CASSQRQGAGEQYF. CDR3 nucleotide sequence: TGTGCCAGCAGCCAGCGACAGGGGGCCGGCGAGCAGTACTTC.

This clone occurred once. This sequence joins TRBV23-1 and TRBJ1-2; D remains ambiguous. TRBV23-1 is assigned to the ORF class and has an uncertain function. Trimming removed 8 bases at V and 4 bases at J, with 5 bases between. This CDR3 has 10 amino acids. The CDR3 DNA reads as TGCGCCAGCGTCCTCTATGGCTACACCTTC. Translated, it gives CASVLYGYTF.

The chain has TRBV12-3 or TRBV12-4 and TRBJ1-5; no definite D call. V lost 6 bases and J 0 bases, leaving 6 bases between the germline ends. This CDR3 is built from 13 residues. The CDR3 DNA reads TGTGCCAGCAGCCTAAGTAGCAATCAGCCCCAGCATTTT. As protein: CASSLSSNQPQHF.

A single count supports this clone. This chain connects TRBV5-1 to TRBJ2-2, with D possibly TRBD1 on 5 matching bases. Trimming cost V 4 bases and J 5 bases, with 18 bases left between them. The CDR3 is 16 residues long. Germline V gene lookup returns CDR1 SGHRS and CDR2 YFSETQ. CDR3 amino acids: CASSRPEPTDTGELFF. CDR3 nucleotides: TGCGCCAGCAGCCGCCCCGAACCGACAGATACCGGGGAGCTGTTTTTT.

CDR3 sequence reads: CASSSTRQDIVAFF. The CDR3, as DNA: TGTGCCAGCAGCTCTACTAGGCAGGATATAGTGGCTTTCTTT. V and J are TRBV3-1 (or the pseudogene TRBV3-2) and TRBJ1-1; D unclear. CDR1 LGHDT and CDR2 YNNKEL come from the germline V gene (reference sequence). The CDR3 is 14 residues long. The V end lost 5 bases, the J end lost 11 bases, and 21 bases lay between the germline ends.